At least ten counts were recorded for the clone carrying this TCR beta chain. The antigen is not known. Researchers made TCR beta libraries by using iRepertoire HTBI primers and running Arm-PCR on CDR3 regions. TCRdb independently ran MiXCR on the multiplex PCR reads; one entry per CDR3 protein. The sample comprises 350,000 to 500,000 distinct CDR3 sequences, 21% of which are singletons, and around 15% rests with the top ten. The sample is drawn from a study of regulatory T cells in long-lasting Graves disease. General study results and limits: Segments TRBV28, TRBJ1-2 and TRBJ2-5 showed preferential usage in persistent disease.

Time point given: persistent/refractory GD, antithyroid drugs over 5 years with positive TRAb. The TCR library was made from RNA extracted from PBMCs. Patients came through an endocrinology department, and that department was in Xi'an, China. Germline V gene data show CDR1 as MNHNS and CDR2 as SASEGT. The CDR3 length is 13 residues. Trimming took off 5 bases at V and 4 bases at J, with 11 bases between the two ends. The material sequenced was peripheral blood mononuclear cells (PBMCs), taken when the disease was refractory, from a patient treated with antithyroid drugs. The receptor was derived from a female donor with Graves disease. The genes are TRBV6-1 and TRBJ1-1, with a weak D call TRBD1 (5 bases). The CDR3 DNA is TGTGCCAGCAGTAACCAGGGTGGCACTGAAGCTTTCTTT. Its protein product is CASSNQGGTEAFF.